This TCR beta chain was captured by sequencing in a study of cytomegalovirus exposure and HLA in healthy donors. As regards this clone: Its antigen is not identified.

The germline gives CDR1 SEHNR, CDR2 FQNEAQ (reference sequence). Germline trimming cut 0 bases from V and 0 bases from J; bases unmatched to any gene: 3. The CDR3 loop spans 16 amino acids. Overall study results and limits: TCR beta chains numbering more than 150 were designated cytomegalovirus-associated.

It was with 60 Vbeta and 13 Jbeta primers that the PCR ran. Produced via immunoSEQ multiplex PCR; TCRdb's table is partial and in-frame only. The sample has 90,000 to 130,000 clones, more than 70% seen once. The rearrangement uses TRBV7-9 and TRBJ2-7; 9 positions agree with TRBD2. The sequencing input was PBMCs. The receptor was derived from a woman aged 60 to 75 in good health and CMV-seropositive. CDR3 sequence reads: CASSLAASGASYEQYF. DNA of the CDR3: TGTGCCAGCAGCTTAGCTGCTAGCGGGGCCTCCTACGAGCAGTACTTC.